This T cell receptor beta chain came from a study of T cell repertoires in cytomegalovirus infection. Across the study: Public TCR beta signatures were indicative of both CMV infection and a matching HLA type.

TCRdb re-analysed the reads in MiXCR, keeping a single row per CDR3 protein. The sample lists 680,000 or so distinct CDR3 sequences; about 30% were seen once. The ends lost 6 bases at V and 6 bases at J; junction bases unmatched: 9. The CDR3 totals 14 residues. The study's findings and limits: Adding up the frequency of public TCR beta families identified people who carried CMV plus the relevant HLA.

With respect to this clonotype: The antigen remains unidentified.

The chain employs TRBV12-3 or TRBV12-4 and TRBJ2-7; 9 bases line up with TRBD1. The receptor comes from a human donor in good health (CMV status not recorded). Some clones in this sample may be carry-over from other donors' samples. The specimen comprised cultured PBMCs, sampled from culture after CMV antigen stimulation. The CDR3 region has the DNA TGTGCCAGCAGCACAGGACAGGGGAATGGCGAGCAGTACTTC. Protein sequence: CASSTGQGNGEQYF.